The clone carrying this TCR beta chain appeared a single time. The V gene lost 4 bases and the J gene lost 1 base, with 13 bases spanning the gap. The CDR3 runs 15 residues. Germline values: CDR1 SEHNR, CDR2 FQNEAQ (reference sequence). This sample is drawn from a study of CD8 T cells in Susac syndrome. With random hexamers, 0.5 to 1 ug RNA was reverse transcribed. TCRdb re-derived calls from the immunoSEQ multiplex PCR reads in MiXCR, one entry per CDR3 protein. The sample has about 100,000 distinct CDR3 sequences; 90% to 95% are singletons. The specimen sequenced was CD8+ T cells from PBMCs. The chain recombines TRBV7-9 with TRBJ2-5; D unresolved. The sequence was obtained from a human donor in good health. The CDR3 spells CASSSNLISQETQYF. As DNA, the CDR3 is TGTGCCAGCAGCTCGAATCTCATATCCCAAGAGACCCAGTACTTC.